These T cell receptor beta chains were read from a single sample in a study of T cell clusters in autoimmune cytopenias. Using the multiplex PCR reads, TCRdb records one entry per CDR3 protein without DNA. Across about 3,400 distinct CDR3 sequences, the top ten clones capture 37% of the sample. Sequenced material: peripheral blood. These receptors were collected from a human donor with an autoimmune cytopenia, with autoimmune hepatitis or in good health (not recorded which). Each CDR3 is given with its conserved first and last residue. Size is stated for part of the rows, as once, few or many counts, or as a class when the clone is expanded.

CDR3aa | j_gene | abundance | v_gene
CASSPGLPSTGELFF | TRBJ2-2 | - | TRBV5-1
CSVLGSYGYTF | TRBJ1-2 | large | TRBV29-1
CASSQTPVARPTSGRAETQYF | TRBJ2-5 | - | TRBV4-2
CASSSGTGGETQYF | TRBJ2-5 | medium-sized | TRBV6-5
CASSESGGLTGELFF | TRBJ2-2 | medium-sized | TRBV6-1
CASSDSADNEQFF | TRBJ2-1 | - | TRBV2
CASSLVPAGGTDTQYF | TRBJ2-3 | - | TRBV5-1
CSASGSGSTLPYEQYF | TRBJ2-7 | - | TRBV20-1
CASSVDVGTTGELFF | TRBJ2-2 | - | TRBV9
CASSPNQHEKLFF | TRBJ1-4 | - | TRBV2
CASSPWSDNYGYTF | TRBJ1-2 | - | TRBV11-2
CASSPRSYNEQFF | TRBJ2-1 | - | TRBV4-1
CASSLSGGASYEQYF | TRBJ2-7 | - | TRBV6-5
CASSLVGTGWYGYTF | TRBJ1-2 | medium-sized | TRBV7-2
CSAGRVYYEQYF | TRBJ2-7 | - | TRBV20-1
CASSLGLGDEQFF | TRBJ2-1 | medium-sized | TRBV13
CAISELGRAGELFF | TRBJ2-2 | medium-sized | TRBV10-3
CASSLVGNEQFF | TRBJ2-1 | - | TRBV11-2
CSVATGSYEQYF | TRBJ2-7 | medium-sized | TRBV29-1
CATFSGEDYEQYF | TRBJ2-7 | medium-sized | TRBV19
CASSIAYGDNIYEQYF | TRBJ2-7 | medium-sized | TRBV19
CASSITGRDSPLHF | TRBJ1-6 | medium-sized | TRBV19
CATSEPEGVGTGELFF | TRBJ2-2 | - | TRBV24-1
CASSWQGMNQPQHF | TRBJ1-5 | - | TRBV28
CASSRGPHYGYTF | TRBJ1-2 | - | TRBV6-2/TRBV6-3
CSAGLAGGVQETQYF | TRBJ2-5 | - | TRBV20-1
CASNPTGGSNQPQHF | TRBJ1-5 | - | TRBV6-1
CASSSLGGSEQYF | TRBJ2-7 | - | TRBV27
CASSQTGDNQPQHF | TRBJ1-5 | - | TRBV12-3/TRBV12-4
CAWRLGATNTEAFF | TRBJ1-1 | medium-sized | TRBV30
CASSFLGGGRAAETQYF | TRBJ2-5 | - | TRBV7-6
CASSLALETQYF | TRBJ2-5 | - | TRBV28
CASSLVASNYGYTF | TRBJ1-2 | medium-sized | TRBV7-2
CASFSGTGGNQPQHF | TRBJ1-5 | medium-sized | TRBV6-1
CSARPVSVTNTEAFF | TRBJ1-1 | medium-sized | TRBV20-1
CASSLRLAGGYEQYF | TRBJ2-7 | - | TRBV18
CASSSLAGGTEQYF | TRBJ2-7 | - | TRBV11-2
CSVFRETGYTF | TRBJ1-2 | medium-sized | TRBV29-1
CASSKRTVSSYNEQFF | TRBJ2-1 | - | TRBV7-9
CASSRAGAEETQYF | TRBJ2-5 | medium-sized | TRBV7-6